This T cell receptor (beta chain) originates from a study of human T cells and chemical hapten exposure. Time point in this sample: patch test 2, 6 weeks after DPC sensitization. The sample's treatment: therapeutic diphenylcyclopropenone sensitization with weekly scalp DPC. The germline gives CDR1 SGHRS, CDR2 YFSETQ. J lost 8 bases, V lost 4 bases, and 11 bases had no gene match. There are 14 residues in the CDR3. Via MiXCR, TCRdb re-called the RACE reads, giving one row per CDR3 protein. The table shows about 110,000 distinct CDR3 sequences, with roughly 9% occurring only once. This TCR came from a woman aged 35 to 49 with alopecia areata. Some clones in this sample may be carry-over from other donors' samples. The chain carries TRBV5-1 and TRBJ1-1; 7 nucleotides align to TRBD1. Sequences were derived from whole blood, sampled in connection with sensitization to the hapten diphenylcyclopropenone (DPC). The chain's CDR3 is CASSGSTGKTEAFF. CDR3 sequence (DNA): TGCGCCAGCAGCGGCTCGACAGGGAAGACCGAAGCTTTCTTT. Full variable domain (outside the CDR3, taken from reference TRBV5-1 and TRBJ1-1): KAGVTQTPRYLIKTRGQQVTLSCSPISGHRSVSWYQQTPGQGLQFLFEYFSETQRNKGNFPGRFSGRQFSNSRSEMNVSTLELGDSALYLCASSGSTGKTEAFFGQGTRLTVV.